The 15 T cell receptor beta chains reported below all come from one sample, sequenced in a study of early T cells in non-severe SARS-CoV-2 infection. TCRdb itself ran the 5' RACE reads through MiXCR, one entry per CDR3 protein. The sample has about 77,000 distinct CDR3 sequences; about a sixth are singletons. Sequencing was performed on whole blood. The receptors were sampled from an adult who was a healthcare worker with PCR-confirmed SARS-CoV-2 infection or an uninfected control (not recorded which).

This clonotype occurred many times. This chain links TRBV7-6 with TRBJ1-1, with a possible D match to TRBD1 (5 bases). Trimming removed 5 bases at V and 7 bases at J, with 17 bases between. The CDR3 covers 14 residues. The germline CDR1 and CDR2 sequences are SGHVS and FNYEAQ. CDR3 coding DNA: TGTGCCAGCAGCCCGGGGACCGCGCAAATTGAAGCTTTCTTT. Its translation is CASSPGTAQIEAFF.

The chain employs TRBV12-3 or TRBV12-4 and TRBJ2-1, with 13 bases that match TRBD2. The CDR3 is 15 residues long. The V and J ends lost 5 bases and 8 bases, in that order; junction bases with no gene match: 6. CDR3 nucleotides: TGTGCCAGCAGTCCCAGGACTAGCGGGAGCGATGAGCAGTTCTTC. Its protein is CASSPRTSGSDEQFF.

This clonotype appeared a few times. The chain recombines TRBV5-1 with TRBJ2-2; 12 bases are a match to TRBD1. The CDR3 runs to 17 residues. Germline V CDR1 and CDR2: SGHRS, YFSETQ. V shed 4 bases and J 8 bases; nucleotides not matched to a gene: 12. The CDR3 DNA reads as TGCGCCAGCAGCCAACTTCCCGGGACAGGGGGCACAGGGGAGCTGTTTTTT. Translated, it gives CASSQLPGTGGTGELFF. Together with reference TRBV5-1 and TRBJ2-2, the CDR3 gives the full variable domain: KAGVTQTPRYLIKTRGQQVTLSCSPISGHRSVSWYQQTPGQGLQFLFEYFSETQRNKGNFPGRFSGRQFSNSRSEMNVSTLELGDSALYLCASSQLPGTGGTGELFFGEGSRLTVL.

This clonotype has a handful of counts. The chain recombines TRBV2 with TRBJ1-5; the D is unclear. Looked up from germline, CDR1 is SNHLY and CDR2 is FYNNEI. The CDR3 consists of 16 residues. Trimming took off 0 bases at V and 4 bases at J, with 13 bases between the two ends. The CDR3 reads CASSEALGRSNQPQHF. Written as DNA, the CDR3 is TGTGCCAGCAGTGAAGCGCTGGGCAGGTCTAATCAGCCCCAGCATTTT.

There are a few counts of this clonotype. The rearrangement links TRBV11-3 to TRBJ2-1; tentatively, D is TRBD1 or TRBD2 (6 bases each). V shed 1 base and J shed 8 bases, with 9 bases lying between them. The CDR3 covers 13 residues. The germline V gene encodes CDR1 SGHNT and CDR2 YENEEA. The chain's CDR3 is CASSLGGADEQFF. The CDR3 coding sequence is TGTGCCAGCAGCTTAGGGGGGGCCGATGAGCAGTTCTTC.

The chain recombines TRBV6-2 or TRBV6-3 with TRBJ2-7; possible D gene TRBD1, 6 bases. V was pared by 5 bases and J by 0 bases, with 11 bases between. Germline CDR1 and CDR2: MNHEY and SVGEGT. The CDR3 length is 14 residues. The CDR3 DNA reads TGTGCCAGCAGTCGTGGACAGACCTCCTACGAGCAGTACTTC. Amino acids: CASSRGQTSYEQYF.

The table lists this clonotype with many counts. The V call is TRBV9, the J call TRBJ1-4, with D tentatively TRBD1 (5 bases). The V and J ends lost 0 bases and 8 bases respectively, with 11 bases between them. The germline V gene encodes CDR1 SGDLS and CDR2 YYNGEE. The CDR3 has 14 amino acids. This CDR3 is CASSVAPRAEKLFF. The CDR3 DNA reads TGTGCCAGCAGCGTAGCTCCCAGGGCGGAAAAACTGTTTTTT.

The chain joins TRBV12-3 or TRBV12-4 to TRBJ1-1; D not resolved. The CDR3 sequence is 12 residues long. Trimming removed 3 bases from V and 11 bases from J, with 13 bases in between. CDR3 DNA: TGTGCCAGCAGTTTTTGGGTAAGGGAGGCTTTCTTT. It codes for CASSFWVREAFF.

The chain is built from TRBV6-1 and TRBJ1-2; D not certain. From germline, CDR1 is MNHNS and CDR2 SASEGT. V was cut by 6 bases and J by 4 bases, with 9 bases left in between. The CDR3 contains 12 residues. CDR3 sequence: CASRGLSYGYTF. CDR3 nucleotide sequence: TGTGCCAGCAGGGGCCTGAGCTATGGCTACACCTTC.

The chain employs TRBV5-1 and TRBJ2-3; D is ambiguous. This CDR3 has 13 amino acids. Trimming cost V 2 bases and J 0 bases, with 4 bases left between them. CDR1 is SGHRS and CDR2 is YFSETQ in the germline V gene. This CDR3 reads CASSLDSTDTQYF. CDR3 nucleotides: TGCGCCAGCAGCTTAGACAGCACAGATACGCAGTATTTT.

The rearrangement links TRBV11-2 to TRBJ2-1; perhaps TRBD2 as D (5 bases). Trimming took 0 bases from V and 9 from J, leaving 9 bases between them. Germline V gene sequence: CDR1 SGHAT, CDR2 FQNNGV. This CDR3 has 13 amino acids. DNA of the CDR3: TGTGCCAGCAGCTTAGAGAGGGTCAGTGAGCAGTTCTTC. Its translation: CASSLERVSEQFF.

V gene TRBV27 combines with J gene TRBJ2-1, with D unclear. Germline values: CDR1 MNHEY, CDR2 SMNVEV (reference sequence). The CDR3 has 11 amino acids. V was clipped by 8 bases and J by 6 bases, with 8 bases between them. The CDR3, as DNA: TGTGCCAGCGGCAGACTCAATGAGCAGTTCTTC. Its protein is CASGRLNEQFF.

This clonotype was picked up many times. V and J are TRBV10-3 and TRBJ2-3; the match to TRBD2 covers 13 bases. Germline trimming cut 6 bases from V and 3 bases from J; bases unmatched to any gene: 6. CDR1 is ENHRY and CDR2 is SYGVKD in the germline V gene. The CDR3 spans 16 residues. CDR3 amino acids: CAIRTGTSGETDTQYF. CDR3 sequence (DNA): TGTGCCATCAGAACCGGGACTAGCGGGGAGACAGATACGCAGTATTTT.

This sequence joins TRBV4-1 and TRBJ1-1, with 10 bases that match TRBD1. Germline V gene lookup returns CDR1 MGHRA and CDR2 YSYEKL. The CDR3 contains 15 residues. V shed 3 bases and J 6 bases; nucleotides not matched to a gene: 7. CDR3 amino acids: CASSHPDRGRAEAFF. The CDR3 coding sequence is TGCGCCAGCAGCCACCCAGACAGGGGGCGCGCTGAAGCTTTCTTT.

The V call is TRBV10-2, the J call TRBJ2-5, with unresolved D. The CDR3 contains 13 residues. The V end lost 5 bases, the J end lost 5 bases, and 12 bases lay between the germline ends. Germline-derived CDR1 and CDR2 are WSHSY and SAAADI. As DNA, the CDR3 is TGCGCCAGCAGTTTGTGGGGATGGGAGACCCAGTACTTC. Protein product: CASSLWGWETQYF.